The sequence of this T cell receptor beta chain was determined in a study of beta chain features in type 1 diabetes. Study findings and constraints: The question of HLA type influencing TCRB rearrangement was one that remained unresolved here.

Averaging approximately 0.11 L, one heparinised blood draw came from each individual donor. Per the germline V gene, CDR1 is SGHAT and CDR2 is FQNNGV. The CDR3 runs to 15 residues. Trimming stripped 5 bases from V and 1 base from J, with 9 bases between. As concerns this clone: Its matching antigen is unknown.

As every portion of the isolated RNA was reverse transcribed, the sequencing read expressed TCRB transcripts. Only in-frame clones appear in the TCRdb table, and some are missing; sequencing was by immunoSEQ multiplex PCR. The top ten hold around 0.045% of the sample, which has almost 350,000 clones, about 20% seen once. The sequenced material came from naive CD4+ T cells from blood. This TCR derives from a woman aged 18-29 years in good health. The chain employs TRBV11-2 and TRBJ2-6, with D possibly being TRBD1 (5 bases). In DNA form, the CDR3 reads TGTGCCAGCAGCCCCGACAGATCTGGGGCCAACGTCCTGACTTTC. Its translation: CASSPDRSGANVLTF. Drawing the rest from reference TRBV11-2 and TRBJ2-6, the complete variable domain is EAGVAQSPRYKIIEKRQSVAFWCNPISGHATLYWYQQILGQGPKLLIQFQNNGVVDDSQLPKDRFSAERLKGVDSTLKIQPAKLEDSAVYLCASSPDRSGANVLTFGAGSRLTVL.